Listed below are T cell receptor beta chains from one sample, sequenced in a study of blood T cell repertoires in COVID-19. The repertoire was sequenced with immunoSEQ multiplex PCR; TCRdb's copy has only in-frame clones and lacks some. The table has under 250,000 clones, around 80% seen once. The material sequenced was peripheral blood. These receptors were collected from a woman aged 18-35 years with acute or convalescent COVID-19. Each CDR3 is given without its conserved first and last residue.

V gene,CDR3 protein
TRBV7-2,ASSFTGAPQFYGYT
TRBV10-3,AISGLSANYGYT
TRBV28,ASSPGGGLETQY
TRBV11-2,ASSWGTAYEQY
TRBV9,ASRQGVGYT
TRBV7-9,ASSFNSVDTQY
TRBV19,ASIRSGGNTEAF
TRBV28,ASSPLGGSTDTQY
TRBV5-1,ASSDGTGVDEQY
TRBV4-3,ASSQDWSGRGTTTYEQY
TRBV9,ASSVAPGGWTEAF
TRBV6-5,ASSYGRNYGYT
TRBV7-2,ASSWIAGLVETQY
TRBV6-5,ASSYSKAGAYEQY
TRBV19,ASSIDRSGNQETQY
TRBV7-2,ASSLRSPGQGETQY
TRBV7-9,ASSFRDRGFSGANVLT
TRBV6-5,ASSYLQARQPQH
TRBV3-1/TRBV3-2,ASSPLGPGGINTIY
TRBV7-9,ASSYRAGEQY
TRBV6-5,ASSYQGGRARETQY
TRBV11-2,ASSSHREQEAF
TRBV7-2,ASSPSLAADTQY
TRBV7-9,ASSPNKIGTGRTGELF
TRBV5-1,ASSHRDRVNTEAF
TRBV11-2,ASSLDAGGQTQY
TRBV7-8,ASSNDRGSYGYT
TRBV11-3,ASSLTGNHSPLH
TRBV27,ASSSPMREGLYNEQF
TRBV28,ASRPASGLMDSPLH
TRBV28,ASSLAGVYNEQF
TRBV5-6,ASSLVPTGKSWNEQF
TRBV3-1/TRBV3-2,ASSQVVLEGYT
TRBV5-8,ASRWGQERSSPLH
TRBV27,ASSLQGYTEAF
TRBV28,ASSSTGRQLF
TRBV19,ASSIRAGTSSADTQY
TRBV6-6,ATTDGTHSYEQY
TRBV5-1,ASSPAAGGDEQY
TRBV19,ASSLTGLDYGYT
TRBV6-2/TRBV6-3,ASSTSRTSGAKETQY
TRBV9,ASSTRTGAVNEQY
TRBV15,ATSREGQGLSGAF
TRBV3-1/TRBV3-2,ASSHLAGARYEQY
TRBV27,ASLPPGNTEAF
TRBV5-1,ASSFRGVSEETQY
TRBV7-2,ASSFGQGGGYT
TRBV29-1,SVEDTQGVTEAF
TRBV7-8,ASSPTSGTTKTGELF
TRBV4-2,ASSQATGQGGTGELF
TRBV28,ASSSLDRGPETQY
TRBV5-1,ASSLGDYFYEQY
TRBV11-3,ASSKGEYEQY